One sample yielded the 2 T cell receptor beta chains listed below, sequenced in a study of regulatory T cells in long-lasting Graves disease. Noted time point: newly diagnosed GD, antithyroid drugs for less than 3 months. The TCR library was prepared using RNA isolated from PBMCs. Relying on iRepertoire HTBI primers and Arm-PCR of CDR3 regions, the team built TCR beta libraries. TCRdb re-called the multiplex PCR reads through MiXCR, storing one row per CDR3 protein. Seen here are fewer than 350,000 distinct CDR3 sequences, more than 15% observed once, and the top ten hold 38%. Specimen: peripheral blood mononuclear cells (PBMCs), collected at new diagnosis, from a patient treated with antithyroid drugs. Receptors originate from a female donor with Graves disease.

The chain has TRBV5-1 and TRBJ1-4; D is perhaps TRBD1 (6 bases). CDR1 and CDR2 (germline): SGHRS, YFSETQ. The CDR3 sequence is 16 residues long. Trimming removed 1 base at V and 4 bases at J, with 14 bases between. As DNA, the CDR3 is TGCGCCAGCAGCTTGCGGGGGGCGCTAGGTAATGAAAAACTGTTTTTT. Protein: CASSLRGALGNEKLFF.

The table lists this clonotype with many counts. The gene calls are TRBV5-1 and TRBJ1-1; the D gene is possibly TRBD1 (5 bases). The CDR3 is 13 amino acids. Trimming cost V 4 bases and J 3 bases, with 10 bases left between them. The germline gives CDR1 SGHRS, CDR2 YFSETQ. This CDR3 is CASSEGWDTEAFF. CDR3 DNA sequence: TGCGCCAGCAGCGAGGGGTGGGACACTGAAGCTTTCTTT.